A single sample gave rise to the 4 T cell receptor beta chains below, sequenced in a study of blood T cell repertoires in COVID-19. Sequencing used immunoSEQ multiplex PCR; TCRdb keeps in-frame clones, though not all of them. The data show over 200,000 clones, with about 85% seen just once and 9.5% to 15% held by the top ten. What was sequenced was peripheral blood. The receptors shown here come from a woman younger than 35 who had recovered from COVID-19.

This chain joins TRBV30 and TRBJ2-7, with a possible D match to TRBD1 (6 bases). The V gene lost 0 bases and the J gene lost 0 bases, with 15 bases spanning the gap. From germline, CDR1 is GTSNPN and CDR2 SVGIG (reference sequence). This CDR3 is built from 16 residues. The DNA of the CDR3 is TGTGCCTGGAGTGTATGGGGGCAGCGGAGCTCCTACGAGCAGTACTTC. Residues: CAWSVWGQRSSYEQYF.

This rearrangement joins TRBV13 to TRBJ2-1, with 7 bases aligning to TRBD2. The CDR3 is 15 residues long. V was clipped by 4 bases and J by 7 bases; unmatched bases: 10. Per the germline V gene, CDR1 is PRHDT and CDR2 is FYEKMQ (reference sequence). In DNA form, the CDR3 reads TGTGCCAGCAGCTCGAGGAGGGCGGGAGAAAATGAGCAGTTCTTC. It yields the protein CASSSRRAGENEQFF. Complete variable domain (other parts from reference TRBV13 and TRBJ2-1): AAGVIQSPRHLIKEKRETATLKCYPIPRHDTVYWYQQGPGQDPQFLISFYEKMQSDKGSIPDRFSAQQFSDYHSELNMSSLELGDSALYFCASSSRRAGENEQFFGPGTRLTVL.

V gene TRBV12-5 combines with J gene TRBJ2-7, with D perhaps matching TRBD2 (6 bases). V was trimmed by 3 bases and J by 4 bases, leaving 16 bases between them. This CDR3 is 15 amino acids long. Germline CDR1 and CDR2: LGHNT and FRNRAP. The CDR3 DNA reads as TGTGCTAGTGGTTTATCGGGGGAGGAGAGGTACGAGCAGTACTTC. Translated: CASGLSGEERYEQYF.

The rearrangement uses TRBV14 and TRBJ2-1; TRBD2 aligns across 7 bases. Trimming cost V 5 bases and J 0 bases; bases outside gene matches: 4. The CDR3 is 15 amino acids. In germline, CDR1 is SGHDN, CDR2 FVKESK. CDR3: CASSGRGSSYNEQFF. CDR3 DNA: TGTGCCAGCAGCGGACGCGGGAGCTCCTACAATGAGCAGTTCTTC.